The T cell receptor (beta chain) under discussion was sequenced for a study of early T cells in non-severe SARS-CoV-2 infection. V dropped 4 bases and J dropped 2; count of bases not matched to a gene: 6. This CDR3 spans 14 amino acids. Germline CDR1 and CDR2: SGHKS and YYEKEE (reference sequence). Individual cDNA molecules carried attached unique molecular identifiers. Each CDR3 protein gets one entry after TCRdb re-called the 5' RACE reads with MiXCR. The repertoire includes more than 55,000 distinct CDR3 sequences, more than 3.5% of them detected once, and 3.5% to 4% sits in the top ten. Sequences were derived from whole blood, sampled at baseline. The chain is built from TRBV5-5 and TRBJ2-7; 7 positions match TRBD1. The TCR originated in an adult who was a healthcare worker with PCR-confirmed SARS-CoV-2 infection or an uninfected control (not recorded which). The donor label of this sample is uncertain. CDR3 coding DNA: TGTGCCAGCAGCCCGACAGGGAACCCCTACGAGCAGTACTTC. This gives the protein CASSPTGNPYEQYF.